Presented here are 2 T cell receptor beta chains from one specimen sequenced in a study of neurological immune-mediated disorders. TCRdb re-derived calls from the 5' RACE reads in MiXCR, one entry per CDR3 protein. The profile shows tens of thousands of distinct CDR3 sequences, around 4% of them singletons. The sequencing input was PBMCs. The receptor set was obtained from a man in his forties or fifties with multiple sclerosis.

This clonotype has at least ten counts. The chain carries TRBV14 and TRBJ2-2, with a weak D call TRBD1 (6 bases). Germline V CDR1 and CDR2: SGHDN, FVKESK. V was trimmed by 2 bases and J by 8 bases, leaving 9 bases between them. CDR3 length equals 13 residues. CDR3 coding DNA: TGTGCCAGCAGCCAAATCGGACAGGGGGAGCTGTTTTTT. Protein sequence: CASSQIGQGELFF.

There are a few counts of this clonotype. Germline and junction disagree at one end, which may indicate a read error. The chain is built from TRBV4-2 and TRBJ2-3; D is unresolved. Per germline, CDR1 LGHNA and CDR2 YNFKEQ. The CDR3 is 16 amino acids. CDR3 nucleotide sequence: TGTACCAGCAGCCCCAGGTTCCCAATTAGCACAGATACGCAGTATTTT. Translation: CTSSPRFPISTDTQYF.